This T cell receptor (beta chain) was sequenced for a study of post-analysis software for immune sequencing data. In this sample, this clonotype turned up a few times. The antigen is undetermined. A clone one base away is much larger, so this may be a read error. The CDR3 does not close with the conserved phenylalanine or tryptophan, likely indicating a read error. Carried by the TCR beta cDNA libraries were unique molecular identifiers. Using its own MiXCR run on the PCR reads, TCRdb lists one record per CDR3 protein. The data show a few hundred thousand distinct CDR3 sequences, around 34% seen once. Study observations and caveats: Comparison with controls showed significantly lower normalized Chao1 diversity in multiple sclerosis patients. Patients carried roughly five TRBV segments more frequently than controls did, and TRBV5-6, TRBV5-1 and TRBV20-1 were among them.

This CDR3 has 15 residues. J lost 6 bases, V lost 1 base, and 5 bases had no gene match. Germline V CDR1 and CDR2: SEHNR, FQNEAQ (reference sequence). Sample: blood. The gene calls are TRBV7-9 and TRBJ2-1; TRBD2 agrees at 8 bases. The TCR originated in a girl between 10 and 17 years old with multiple sclerosis. The CDR3 DNA is TGTGCCAGCAGCTTAGTGAGCGGGAGAGCCAATGAGCAGTTCGTC. Residues: CASSLVSGRANEQFV.